These T cell receptor beta chains were read from a single sample in a study of OX40 agonist ivuxolimab in advanced cancers. Assay used: immunoSEQ multiplex PCR; TCRdb lists only in-frame clones, some missing. The table records about 58,000 clones, 70% to 80% of them present only once. The specimen comprised CD4+ or CD8+ T cells sorted from blood, sampled in a trial of the OX40 agonist ivuxolimab. These receptors all come from an adult with an advanced solid tumor such as melanoma, head and neck, liver or kidney cancer. Each CDR3 is given with its conserved first and last residue. The D gene is left open where the match is weak. Where a row states a size, it is once, few, many or the class of an expanded clone; other rows omit it.

- TRBJ1-2 TRBV5-1 - TGCGCCAGCAGCTTGGTTGGGGAAGGCTACACCTTC CASSLVGEGYTF
- TRBJ1-6 TRBV5-6 - TGTGCCAGCAGTCTCGGGTATAATTCACCCCTCCACTTT CASSLGYNSPLHF
- TRBJ2-1 TRBV5-1 - TGCGCCAGCAGCTTGGGTCCCAAAACAGACTACAATGAGCAGTTCTTC CASSLGPKTDYNEQFF
TRBD1 TRBJ2-7 TRBV7-6 - TGTGCCAGCAACGCCGGTTGGGACAGATCCTACGAGCAGTACTTC CASNAGWDRSYEQYF
TRBD1 TRBJ2-7 TRBV5-1 - TGCGCCAGCAGTTACCGATACGGGACAGGGAACGAGCAGTACTTC CASSYRYGTGNEQYF
TRBD1 TRBJ2-5 TRBV19 once TGTGCCAGTAGTATAAGTGGAACAGGGGCACAAGAGACCCAGTACTTC CASSISGTGAQETQYF
- TRBJ1-4 TRBV30 few TGTGCCTGGAGGGCAACCTTCCCGGGGAAACTGTTTTTT CAWRATFPGKLFF
- TRBJ2-5 TRBV18 - TGTGCCAGCTCACCAACGTACCAAGAGACCCAGTACTTC CASSPTYQETQYF
- TRBJ2-7 TRBV18 - TGTGCCAGCTCACTAACCGGGACTCAGTACGAGCAGTACTTC CASSLTGTQYEQYF
- TRBJ1-2 TRBV12-1 - TGTGCCAGCAGCTTTACGGGACATGCCTATGGCTACACCTTC CASSFTGHAYGYTF
- TRBJ2-7 TRBV7-9 - TGTGCCAGCAGCTTAAAAGAGTACGAGCAGTACTTC CASSLKEYEQYF
- TRBJ2-3 TRBV2 - TGTGCCAGCAGTGAAGGCGGTAACACAGATACGCAGTATTTT CASSEGGNTDTQYF
- TRBJ2-3 TRBV19 - TGTGCCAGTAGTGGGGGACAGGGTCTACGACTAGCGGAGACAGATACGCAGTATTTT CASSGGQGLRLAETDTQYF
TRBD1 TRBJ2-7 TRBV6-5 once TGTGCCAGTAGATCGGGACAGGGACCCTCCTACGAGCAGTACTTC CASRSGQGPSYEQYF
- TRBJ1-3 TRBV5-1 - TGCGCCAGCAGCTTGGGTACAGGGCCGGCTGGAAACACCATATATTTT CASSLGTGPAGNTIYF
- TRBJ1-2 TRBV6-1 few TGTGCCAGCAGTGGGGACCGGGTAGGAGGCTACACCTTC CASSGDRVGGYTF
- TRBJ2-1 TRBV5-1 - TGCGCCAGCAGCCGGCAGGACACAATTAAGAATGAGCAGTTCTTC CASSRQDTIKNEQFF
TRBD2 TRBJ2-2 TRBV7-3 - TGTGCCAGCAGCCCCGAAGCGGGAGGCACCGGGGAGCTGTTTTTT CASSPEAGGTGELFF
TRBD2 TRBJ2-3 TRBV6-5 - TGTGCCAGCCGGAGAGCGGGAGGAGATACGCAGTATTTT CASRRAGGDTQYF
- TRBJ2-5 TRBV5-6 - TGTGCCAGCAGCTTTTCGGGAGCTGAGACCCAGTACTTC CASSFSGAETQYF
- TRBJ2-7 TRBV4-1 - TGCGCCAGCAGCCAAGATCTCCTAGCCCACGAGCAGTACTTC CASSQDLLAHEQYF
- TRBJ2-3 TRBV5-1 - TGCGCCAGCAGCTTCAGTCCCCCCACAGATACGCAGTATTTT CASSFSPPTDTQYF
- TRBJ1-1 TRBV27 - TGTGCCAGCAGGGGGGGGGCAGGGAACACTGAAGCTTTCTTT CASRGGAGNTEAFF
TRBD1 TRBJ2-7 TRBV6-5 - TGTGCCAGCAGTCAGGGACAGGGGGCTGGCGAGCAGTACTTC CASSQGQGAGEQYF
- TRBJ2-7 TRBV5-1 - TGCGCCAGCAGCCAGGGATCTGGCTACGAGCAGTACTTC CASSQGSGYEQYF
- TRBJ2-5 TRBV9 - TGTGCCAGCAACCTCATAGGCGGAACCCAAGAGACCCAGTACTTC CASNLIGGTQETQYF
- TRBJ2-5 TRBV18 - TGTGCCAGCTCCTTAGCCTCCCAAGAGACCCAGTACTTC CASSLASQETQYF
TRBD2 TRBJ2-5 TRBV9 - TGTGCCAGCAGCTTCGGACTAGCGGGCCTATCGGGGCAGGAGACCCAGTACTTC CASSFGLAGLSGQETQYF